What follows are 20 T cell receptor beta chains derived from one specimen sequenced in a study of blood T cell repertoires in COVID-19. Clones were sequenced by immunoSEQ multiplex PCR, and TCRdb holds only the in-frame ones, with some missing. The repertoire consists of some 290,000 clones, with roughly nine tenths occurring once and the leading ten covering about 2%. The material sequenced was peripheral blood. Receptors originate from a woman aged 45-59 years who had recovered from COVID-19.

The chain links TRBV7-8 to TRBJ2-7; TRBD2 is a possible D gene (5 bases). The CDR3 runs 15 residues. With 1 base removed from V and 4 bases from J, the gap between germline ends came to 14 bases. Germline values: CDR1 SGHVS, CDR2 FQNEAQ. DNA of the CDR3: TGTGCCAGCAGCTTAGGTCGGGGAAGGATTTACGAGCAGTACTTC. As protein: CASSLGRGRIYEQYF. Drawing the rest from reference TRBV7-8 and TRBJ2-7, the complete variable domain is GAGVSQSPRYKVAKRGQDVALRCDPISGHVSLFWYQQALGQGPEFLTYFQNEAQLDKSGLPSDRFFAERPEGSVSTLKIQRTQQEDSAVYLCASSLGRGRIYEQYFGPGTRLTVT.

This clone was observed a handful of times. The chain links TRBV2 to TRBJ2-7, with TRBD2 identical over 7 bases. Losses at the gene ends were 4 bases for V and 4 bases for J; bases not matched to a gene: 10. The germline V gene encodes CDR1 SNHLY and CDR2 FYNNEI. The CDR3 contains 15 residues. The CDR3 DNA reads as TGTGCCAGCAGTGTTGGGAGCGGGGACCGTTACGAGCAGTACTTC. Translation gives CASSVGSGDRYEQYF.

This clone was seen a single time. The chain has TRBV11-2 and TRBJ2-5; D uncertain. Germline CDR1 is SGHAT and CDR2 is FQNNGV. CDR3 length: 11 amino acids. The V end lost 7 bases, the J end lost 5 bases, and 8 bases lay between the germline ends. The CDR3 here is CASKRSETQYF. The CDR3 region has the DNA TGTGCCAGCAAGAGGTCGGAGACCCAGTACTTC.

V is TRBV18 and J is TRBJ2-3; D gene unclear. This CDR3 contains 12 residues. Germline assignment: CDR1 KGHSH and CDR2 LQKENI. The ends were cut back, 5 bases at V and 0 bases at J, with 3 bases in the middle. CDR3 in amino acids: CASSSSTDTQYF. In DNA, the CDR3 is TGTGCCAGCTCATCTAGCACAGATACGCAGTATTTT.

J is TRBJ1-2 and V is TRBV12-3 or TRBV12-4, with no clear D. Trimming stripped 5 bases from V and 5 bases from J, with 12 bases between. The CDR3 contains 13 residues. CDR3 protein: CASSLVGGYGYTF. The CDR3 DNA reads TGTGCCAGCAGTCTAGTGGGCGGGTATGGCTACACCTTC.

This chain links TRBV7-3 with TRBJ2-5; TRBD2 agrees at 8 bases. The length of the CDR3 is 15 residues. The V gene end was trimmed by 1 base and the J gene end by 1 base; junction bases not matched to a gene: 2. Germline V gene data show CDR1 as SGHTA and CDR2 as FQGTGA. This CDR3 reads CASSLIGGVQETQYF. CDR3 in DNA: TGTGCCAGCAGCTTAATCGGGGGGGTCCAAGAGACCCAGTACTTC.

This rearrangement joins TRBV21-1 to TRBJ2-6; no check of the table's D call, TRBD2, against the DNA was made. TRBV21-1 is classified as a pseudogene. There are 18 residues in the CDR3. The CDR3 loop is CASSKGGSFETGANVLTF. The DNA of the CDR3 is TGTGCCAGCAGCAAAGGTGGGAGTTTTGAGACTGGGGCCAACGTCCTGACTTTC.

The chain joins TRBV25-1 to TRBJ2-7, with 9 bases that match TRBD1. V shed 8 bases and J 7 bases; nucleotides not matched to a gene: 15. Germline CDR1 and CDR2: MGHDK and SYGVNS. The CDR3 spans 15 residues. As DNA, the CDR3 is TGTGCCAGCCAAAATGACAGGGGGACTCCTGGGGAGCAGTACTTC. Encoded protein: CASQNDRGTPGEQYF.

The rearrangement uses TRBV19 and TRBJ2-2; 13 bases line up with TRBD2. CDR3 size: 16 residues. Germline CDR1 LNHDA, CDR2 SQIVND (reference sequence). J lost 1 base, V lost 10 bases, and 6 bases had no gene match. The CDR3 here is CAISRTSGGNTGELFF. The CDR3 coding sequence is TGTGCCATAAGCCGGACTAGCGGGGGGAACACCGGGGAGCTGTTTTTT.

The rearrangement links TRBV19 to TRBJ1-2; 8 bases fit TRBD1. Germline V lookup: CDR1 LNHDA, CDR2 SQIVND (reference sequence). This CDR3 comprises 12 residues. V gave up 7 bases and J gave up 5 bases; unmatched junction bases: 3. The CDR3 DNA follows: TGTGCCAGTATGCGGACAGGGTATGGCTACACCTTC. Its protein is CASMRTGYGYTF.

The chain recombines TRBV7-2 with TRBJ2-7; TRBD1 matches at 12 bases. With 6 bases clipped from V and 7 bases from J, the junction kept 7 bases outside the gene matches. The V gene's germline CDR1 is SGHTA and CDR2 FQGNSA. CDR3 length equals 14 residues. In DNA form, the CDR3 reads TGTGCCAGCAGTCCCGGGACAGGGGGCGAGGAGCAGTACTTC. Translated: CASSPGTGGEEQYF.

This chain uses TRBV5-1 with TRBJ2-3, with D maybe TRBD1 (6 bases). The germline V and J ends were trimmed by 1 base and 2 bases, with 14 bases remaining between them. This CDR3 region has 16 residues. Germline-derived CDR1 and CDR2 are SGHRS and YFSETQ. The CDR3 sequence: CASSLTGRGATDTQYF. The CDR3 DNA follows: TGCGCCAGCAGCTTGACAGGGAGAGGTGCCACAGATACGCAGTATTTT.

This chain uses TRBV19 with TRBJ2-7, with D possibly matching TRBD2 (7 bases). V was pared by 1 base and J by 2 bases, with 12 bases between. The CDR3 extends over 15 amino acids. Germline lookup yields CDR1 LNHDA and CDR2 SQIVND (reference sequence). In nucleotides, the CDR3 is TGTGCCAGTAGTATAGCGTGGGGGGGCCCCTACGAGCAGTACTTC. Its protein product is CASSIAWGGPYEQYF. The whole variable domain, remainder taken from reference TRBV19 and TRBJ2-7, is DGGITQSPKYLFRKEGQNVTLSCEQNLNHDAMYWYRQDPGQGLRLIYYSQIVNDFQKGDIAEGYSVSREKKESFPLTVTSAQKNPTAFYLCASSIAWGGPYEQYFGPGTRLTVT.

The rearrangement uses TRBV27 and TRBJ1-1; possible D gene TRBD1, 6 bases. This CDR3 region has 14 residues. From germline, CDR1 is MNHEY and CDR2 SMNVEV (reference sequence). The V end lost 7 bases, the J end lost 4 bases, and 16 bases lay between the germline ends. CDR3 amino acids: CASISQGPGTEAFF. CDR3 bases: TGTGCCAGCATCAGTCAGGGGCCAGGCACTGAAGCTTTCTTT.

The chain has TRBV19 and TRBJ1-5, with D tentatively TRBD1 (5 bases). The germline V gene has CDR1 LNHDA and CDR2 SQIVND (reference sequence). CDR3 length: 15 residues. V shed 5 bases and J shed 0 bases, with 11 bases lying between them. The CDR3 loop is CASSPDSYSNQPQHF. The CDR3 DNA follows: TGTGCCAGTAGTCCAGACAGCTATAGCAATCAGCCCCAGCATTTT.

The genes are TRBV9 and TRBJ1-4, with D tentatively TRBD1 (5 bases). CDR1 is SGDLS, CDR2 YYNGEE, per germline. The CDR3 is 14 amino acids. Trimming removed 2 bases at V and 7 bases at J, with 12 bases between. DNA for the CDR3: TGTGCCAGCAGCGTGCCAGGGATTGGTGAAAAACTGTTTTTT. The encoded protein is CASSVPGIGEKLFF.

The chain couples TRBV23-1 to TRBJ1-2, with TRBD1 matching over 8 bases. TRBV23-1 is given ORF status, its function remaining uncertain. V gave up 1 base and J gave up 4 bases; unmatched junction bases: 23. This CDR3 is built from 21 residues. DNA for the CDR3: TGCGCCAGCAGTCAATTCAAGGCCCCGGGACAGGAACAGCTCCGGAGCTATGGCTACACCTTC. Its protein product is CASSQFKAPGQEQLRSYGYTF.

The chain uses TRBV27 and TRBJ2-5; D may be TRBD2 (5 bases). Germline CDR1 MNHEY, CDR2 SMNVEV (reference sequence). The V gene lost 2 bases and the J gene lost 8 bases, with 12 bases spanning the gap. The CDR3 length is 13 residues. DNA of the CDR3: TGTGCCAGCAGTTTACGGAGGCGTGAAACCCAGTACTTC. Its protein is CASSLRRRETQYF.

The rearrangement joins TRBV27 to TRBJ2-2; D is undetermined. Trimming removed 5 bases from V and 6 bases from J, with 7 bases in between. The CDR3 runs 12 residues. Germline CDR1 and CDR2: MNHEY and SMNVEV (reference sequence). CDR3 in amino acids: CASSPDSGELFF. CDR3 DNA: TGTGCCAGCAGTCCCGACTCCGGGGAGCTGTTTTTT.

The V gene is TRBV28, the J gene TRBJ2-7, with a possible D match to TRBD1 (6 bases). The length of the CDR3 is 12 residues. Trimming removed 1 base from V and 9 bases from J, with 10 bases in between. CDR1 and CDR2 (germline): MDHEN, SYDVKM. The CDR3 DNA reads as TGTGCCAGCAGTTTATTTCAGGGGCGGCAGTACTTC. As protein: CASSLFQGRQYF.